This T cell receptor (beta chain) was sequenced during a study of blood T cell repertoires in COVID-19. This clone was detected a few times. Profiled with immunoSEQ multiplex PCR; TCRdb holds only in-frame clones, not every one. The repertoire holds around 140,000 clones, approximately 80% seen once, with less than 2% in the top ten. V was cut by 0 bases and J by 8 bases, with 13 bases left in between. This CDR3 region has 14 residues. Germline V gives CDR1 SGHVS, CDR2 FQNEAQ. The V and J genes are TRBV7-8 and TRBJ1-2, with no clear D. The material sequenced was peripheral blood. This receptor was obtained from a woman aged 60 to 75 with acute or convalescent COVID-19. CDR3 DNA: TGTGCCAGCAGCTTAGCGGGAGAGGAAGGAGGCTACACCTTC. Its translation: CASSLAGEEGGYTF.